The subject of this entry is one T cell receptor beta chain. What it binds is unknown. Germline V gene sequence: CDR1 SGHNT, CDR2 YYREEE (reference sequence). CDR3 length: 12 amino acids. Trimming took off 0 bases at V and 15 bases at J, with 13 bases between the two ends. The source of the sample is a study of CD8 T cell repertoires and HIV-1 epitope variants. TCR beta CDR3 was sequenced at survey depth on immunoSEQ. Measured with immunoSEQ multiplex PCR; TCRdb has only the in-frame clones, and not every one. In the table there are around 6,000 clones, over 60% of which are singletons. The study's findings and limits: Most of the nine antigen-specific clonotypes appeared cross-reactive to autologous or escape variants.

The origin of this receptor is a male donor with HIV. The V gene is TRBV5-4, the J gene TRBJ2-1; tentatively, D is TRBD1 or TRBD2 (6 bases each). The sequencing sample was made of cultured CD8+ T cells derived from PBMCs. CDR3 DNA sequence: TGTGCCAGCAGCTTGGAATCCGGGGGCGCGTTCTTC. Its translation is CASSLESGGAFF. The variable domain in full, with the rest retrieved from reference TRBV5-4 and TRBJ2-1, is ETGVTQSPTHLIKTRGQQVTLRCSSQSGHNTVSWYQQALGQGPQFIFQYYREEENGRGNFPPRFSGLQFPNYSSELNVNALELDDSALYLCASSLESGGAFFGPGTRLTVL.